The 26 T cell receptor beta chains below all came from one sample that was sequenced in a study of ipilimumab plus nivolumab after autologous stem cell transplantation. Sequencing was performed with immunoSEQ multiplex PCR; in TCRdb, only in-frame clones are kept and a portion is missing. This table holds approximately 80,000 clones, 83% found once. The source material was PBMCs, sampled in a trial of ipilimumab plus nivolumab as post-transplant consolidation. Receptors originate from a male donor with diffuse large B-cell lymphoma.

This chain links TRBV5-1 with TRBJ1-3; unclear D gene. Germline V gene data show CDR1 as SGHRS and CDR2 as YFSETQ. The V gene lost 0 bases and the J gene lost 4 bases, with 8 bases spanning the gap. CDR3 length equals 14 residues. CDR3 nucleotide sequence: TGCGCCAGCAGCTTGGGGACCTCCGGAAACACCATATATTTT. It specifies CASSLGTSGNTIYF.

The chain recombines TRBV27 with TRBJ1-1; TRBD1 agrees at 7 bases. Germline trimming cut 0 bases from V and 7 bases from J; bases unmatched to any gene: 8. Germline V gives CDR1 MNHEY, CDR2 SMNVEV (reference sequence). This CDR3 has 15 residues. This chain's CDR3 is CASSLSIDGTDEAFF. For the CDR3, the DNA is TGTGCCAGCAGTTTATCGATTGACGGGACAGATGAAGCTTTCTTT.

V and J are TRBV6-5 and TRBJ2-5; TRBD1 agrees at 9 bases. The germline CDR1 and CDR2 sequences are MNHEY and SVGAGI. The CDR3 totals 14 residues. After removal of 2 bases from V and 3 bases from J, the junction contained 1 base not matched to a gene. CDR3 in amino acids: CASSYGTGKETQYF. The CDR3 DNA sequence: TGTGCCAGCAGTTACGGGACAGGGAAAGAGACCCAGTACTTC.

The chain carries TRBV19 and TRBJ1-5; the D gene is possibly TRBD1 (6 bases). Deletions cut 6 bases from V and 4 bases from J, with 13 bases between. Germline CDR1 and CDR2: LNHDA and SQIVND (reference sequence). This CDR3 has 14 residues. CDR3 in DNA: TGTGCCAGTAGGTCCAGGGGCGAAAATCAGCCCCAGCATTTT. Protein sequence: CASRSRGENQPQHF.

This chain connects TRBV6-1 to TRBJ2-5, with TRBD2 identical over 11 bases. This CDR3 is built from 17 residues. V lost 4 bases to trimming and J lost 5 bases; unmatched junction nucleotides: 12. Germline V gives CDR1 MNHNS, CDR2 SASEGT. The CDR3 protein is CASSGTGTSGIWETQYF. Written as DNA, the CDR3 is TGTGCCAGCAGTGGAACCGGGACTAGCGGAATTTGGGAGACCCAGTACTTC.

The genes are TRBV7-2 and TRBJ2-7; weak D call: TRBD2 (6 bases). CDR3 length equals 15 residues. The V gene's germline CDR1 is SGHTA and CDR2 FQGNSA. With 4 bases removed from V and 6 bases from J, the gap between germline ends came to 19 bases. For the CDR3, the DNA is TGTGCCAGCAGCTGGTATCGTCAGGCGGGATTCGAGCAGTACTTC. Translation gives CASSWYRQAGFEQYF. The full variable domain, its missing parts supplied by reference TRBV7-2 and TRBJ2-7, is GAGVSQSPSNKVTEKGKDVELRCDPISGHTALYWYRQSLGQGLEFLIYFQGNSAPDKSGLPSDRFSAERTGGSVSTLTIQRTQQEDSAVYLCASSWYRQAGFEQYFGPGTRLTVT.

The chain combines TRBV19 with TRBJ2-7, with D perhaps TRBD2 (6 bases). The CDR3 covers 16 residues. The germline V gene has CDR1 LNHDA and CDR2 SQIVND (reference sequence). Trimming left V 3 bases short and J 5 bases short, with 20 bases between. The CDR3 protein is CASSIGGMRVVDEQYF. The CDR3 nucleotides are TGTGCCAGTAGTATCGGGGGAATGAGGGTAGTCGACGAGCAGTACTTC.

This clone was counted a single time. The genes are TRBV5-1 and TRBJ2-2; tentatively, D is TRBD2 (6 bases). CDR3 length equals 14 residues. V gave up 4 bases and J gave up 3 bases, with 10 bases separating them. The germline CDR1 and CDR2 sequences are SGHRS and YFSETQ. CDR3 amino acids: CASSRDSYTGELFF. In DNA, the CDR3 is TGCGCCAGCAGCCGGGACTCCTACACCGGGGAGCTGTTTTTT.

This chain links TRBV18 with TRBJ2-2, with 8 bases that match TRBD2. Trimming at V came to 2 bases and at J to 10 bases, leaving 6 bases not matched to a gene. CDR1 and CDR2 from the germline V gene are KGHSH and LQKENI. This CDR3 contains 14 residues. CDR3 in amino acids: CASSPMRGAEELFF. The DNA of the CDR3 is TGTGCCAGCTCACCAATGCGGGGGGCGGAGGAGCTGTTTTTT.

The chain is built from TRBV6-1 and TRBJ1-5; D is undetermined. The CDR3 length is 16 residues. The germline V gene encodes CDR1 MNHNS and CDR2 SASEGT. V gave up 6 bases and J gave up 0 bases, with 15 bases separating them. The CDR3 loop reads CASRELGGLSNQPQHF. As DNA, the CDR3 is TGTGCCAGCAGGGAATTAGGCGGCCTTAGCAATCAGCCCCAGCATTTT.

The genes are TRBV9 and TRBJ2-7, with TRBD1 matching 9 bases. Trimming took 0 bases from V and 10 from J; bases not matched to a gene: 8. The CDR3 has 14 amino acids. Germline V gene sequence: CDR1 SGDLS, CDR2 YYNGEE. The CDR3 sequence: CASSVAPGTGNQYF. The DNA of the CDR3 is TGTGCCAGCAGCGTAGCCCCCGGGACAGGGAATCAGTACTTC.

This clone was found a few times. The CDR3 nucleotides are TGTGCCAGCAGCACCAGGGGTTCTGGGGCCAACGTCCTGACTTTC. Protein: CASSTRGSGANVLTF. The chain recombines TRBV7-6 with TRBJ2-6; tentative D call: TRBD1 (6 bases). Deletions cut 5 bases from V and 1 base from J, with 9 bases between. Germline V CDR1 and CDR2: SGHVS, FNYEAQ. CDR3 size: 15 residues.

The V and J genes are TRBV30 and TRBJ2-7; the D gene is possibly TRBD1 (7 bases). The CDR3 is made up of 13 amino acids. V lost 3 bases and J lost 7, with 16 bases in between. Germline V gene data show CDR1 as GTSNPN and CDR2 as SVGIG (reference sequence). The CDR3 is CAWRAAGQLEQYF. The DNA for the CDR3 is TGTGCCTGGAGGGCGGCGGGACAGTTGGAGCAGTACTTC.

This sequence joins TRBV4-3 and TRBJ2-3, with TRBD2 matching 8 bases. Germline CDR1 is LGHNA and CDR2 is YSLEER. Trimming removed 1 base from V and 2 bases from J; junction bases left unmatched: 11. This CDR3 comprises 18 residues. The CDR3 nucleotides read TGCGCCAGCAGCCAAGCCCTTGGGAGCGGGGGTCACACAGATACGCAGTATTTT. Translating it yields CASSQALGSGGHTDTQYF.

This chain joins TRBV16 and TRBJ1-1; 7 bases agree with TRBD1. V shed 0 bases, J shed 1 base, and the junction held 11 bases outside the gene matches. This CDR3 region has 18 residues. CDR1 and CDR2 from the germline V gene are KGHSY and FQNENV. The CDR3 region is CASSQSPGGALGNTEAFF. CDR3 in DNA: TGTGCCAGCAGCCAATCTCCAGGGGGTGCTTTGGGGAACACTGAAGCTTTCTTT.

The CDR3 protein is CASSLRDYTGELFF. The CDR3 coding sequence is TGTGCCAGCAGCTTAAGGGACTACACCGGGGAGCTGTTTTTT. The V call is TRBV5-4, the J call TRBJ2-2; the D gene is possibly TRBD2 (6 bases). This CDR3 has 14 amino acids. The germline V and J ends were trimmed by 2 bases and 3 bases, with 8 bases remaining between them. CDR1 and CDR2 (germline): SGHNT, YYREEE (reference sequence).

This clone appeared once. This chain uses TRBV19 with TRBJ2-5, with unresolved D. The CDR3 spans 16 residues. Trimming took off 2 bases at V and 1 base at J, with 14 bases between the two ends. Germline assignment: CDR1 LNHDA and CDR2 SQIVND (reference sequence). CDR3 sequence reads: CASSIRAYSVQETQYF. The CDR3 nucleotides are TGTGCCAGTAGTATAAGGGCTTACAGCGTCCAAGAGACCCAGTACTTC.

The gene calls are TRBV5-6 and TRBJ2-1, with 9 positions matching TRBD1. The CDR3 loop spans 15 amino acids. The trim removed 6 bases at V and 4 bases at J, leaving 8 bases unmatched. CDR1 and CDR2 (germline): SGHDT, YYEEEE. CDR3 loop: CASTEKGQGYNEQFF. In DNA, the CDR3 is TGTGCCAGCACCGAAAAGGGACAGGGTTACAATGAGCAGTTCTTC.

The V call is TRBV5-1, the J call TRBJ1-1, with D perhaps TRBD1 (6 bases). The CDR3 contains 15 residues. Looked up from germline, CDR1 is SGHRS and CDR2 is YFSETQ. Trimming pared 4 bases from V and 4 bases from J, leaving 17 bases between. The CDR3 DNA is TGCGCCAGCAGCCGGGGGGACATCGGTCCCACTGAAGCTTTCTTT. Amino acid sequence: CASSRGDIGPTEAFF. The complete variable domain, with remaining parts taken from reference TRBV5-1 and TRBJ1-1, reads KAGVTQTPRYLIKTRGQQVTLSCSPISGHRSVSWYQQTPGQGLQFLFEYFSETQRNKGNFPGRFSGRQFSNSRSEMNVSTLELGDSALYLCASSRGDIGPTEAFFGQGTRLTVV.

The CDR3 nucleotides are TGTGCCAGCAGTCCCGGGACAGGGGTTTACGAGCAGTACTTC. Translation: CASSPGTGVYEQYF. J is TRBJ2-7 and V is TRBV6-1; 10 bases line up with TRBD1. The germline gives CDR1 MNHNS, CDR2 SASEGT. The length of the CDR3 is 14 residues. Trimming took 5 bases from V and 4 from J; bases not matched to a gene: 5.

The chain carries TRBV7-2 and TRBJ2-1; D unresolved. The V end lost 0 bases, the J end lost 9 bases, and 12 bases lay between the germline ends. CDR1 and CDR2 from the germline V gene are SGHTA and FQGNSA. The CDR3 contains 14 residues. The CDR3 DNA reads TGTGCCAGCAGCTTAGCCTCGGGTCTGGGTGAGCAGTTCTTC. Translation: CASSLASGLGEQFF. Complete variable domain (other parts from reference TRBV7-2 and TRBJ2-1): GAGVSQSPSNKVTEKGKDVELRCDPISGHTALYWYRQSLGQGLEFLIYFQGNSAPDKSGLPSDRFSAERTGGSVSTLTIQRTQQEDSAVYLCASSLASGLGEQFFGPGTRLTVL.

This chain connects TRBV13 to TRBJ1-3; 11 positions match TRBD1. CDR1 and CDR2 from the germline V gene are PRHDT and FYEKMQ (reference sequence). With 6 bases clipped from V and 8 bases from J, the junction kept 9 bases outside the gene matches. This CDR3 has 15 residues. CDR3 loop: CASRVGGQGEYTIYF. The CDR3 coding sequence is TGTGCCAGCAGAGTGGGGGGACAGGGGGAATACACCATATATTTT.

The chain uses TRBV7-2 and TRBJ1-1; D is undetermined. Trimming left V 4 bases short and J 2 bases short, with 8 bases between. CDR3 length: 13 residues. CDR1 and CDR2 from the germline V gene are SGHTA and FQGNSA. This chain's CDR3 is CASSYGPNTEAFF. The CDR3 DNA follows: TGTGCCAGCAGCTACGGCCCCAACACTGAAGCTTTCTTT.

This clone has just one count. The CDR3 reads CASSFGVSVSYGYTF. CDR3 DNA sequence: TGCGCCAGCAGCTTCGGGGTGTCGGTATCATATGGCTACACCTTC. This chain connects TRBV5-1 to TRBJ1-2; D gene uncertain. Germline V gene lookup returns CDR1 SGHRS and CDR2 YFSETQ. The V and J ends lost 2 bases and 5 bases respectively, with 16 bases between them. This CDR3 is built from 15 residues.

V is TRBV7-9 and J is TRBJ1-2; the D gene is possibly TRBD1 (5 bases). The CDR3 sequence is 16 residues long. Germline V lookup: CDR1 SEHNR, CDR2 FQNEAQ (reference sequence). Trimming stripped 4 bases from V and 5 bases from J, with 20 bases between. This CDR3 is CASSSQHEGYRYGYTF. CDR3 coding DNA: TGTGCCAGCAGCTCACAACATGAGGGGTATCGGTATGGCTACACCTTC.

The rearrangement links TRBV15 to TRBJ1-4; 11 positions agree with TRBD1. V dropped 0 bases and J dropped 8; count of bases not matched to a gene: 2. The CDR3 has 15 amino acids. Germline V gene data show CDR1 as LNHNV and CDR2 as YYDKDF (reference sequence). The CDR3 nucleotides are TGTGCCACCAGCAGAGAGGACAGGGGGCTCGAAAAACTGTTTTTT. Translation gives CATSREDRGLEKLFF.